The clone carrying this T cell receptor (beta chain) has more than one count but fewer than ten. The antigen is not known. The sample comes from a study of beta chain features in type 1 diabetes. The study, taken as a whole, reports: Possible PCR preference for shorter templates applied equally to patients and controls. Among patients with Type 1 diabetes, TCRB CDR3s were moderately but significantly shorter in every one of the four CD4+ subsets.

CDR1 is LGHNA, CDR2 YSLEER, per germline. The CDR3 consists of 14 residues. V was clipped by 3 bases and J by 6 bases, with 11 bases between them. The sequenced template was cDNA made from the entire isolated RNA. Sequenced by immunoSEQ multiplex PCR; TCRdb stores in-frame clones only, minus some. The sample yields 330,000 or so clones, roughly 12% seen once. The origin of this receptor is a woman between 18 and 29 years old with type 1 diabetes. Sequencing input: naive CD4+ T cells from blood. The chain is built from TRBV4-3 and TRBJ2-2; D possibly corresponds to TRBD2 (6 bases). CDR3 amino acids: CASSQERGSGELFF. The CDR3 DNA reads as TGCGCCAGCAGCCAGGAACGGGGGTCCGGGGAGCTGTTTTTT.